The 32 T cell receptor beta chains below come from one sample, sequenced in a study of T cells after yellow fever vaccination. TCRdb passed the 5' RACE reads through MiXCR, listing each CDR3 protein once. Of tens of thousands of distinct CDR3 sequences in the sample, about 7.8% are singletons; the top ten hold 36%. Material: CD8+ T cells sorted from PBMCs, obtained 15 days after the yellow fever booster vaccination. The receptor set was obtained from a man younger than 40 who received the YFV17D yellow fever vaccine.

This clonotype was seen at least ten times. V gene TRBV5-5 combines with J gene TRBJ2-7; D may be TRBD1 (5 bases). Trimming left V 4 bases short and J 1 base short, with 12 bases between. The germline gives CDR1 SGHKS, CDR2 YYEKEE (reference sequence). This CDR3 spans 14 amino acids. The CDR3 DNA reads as TGTGCCAGCAGCCGAGACAGTCTTTCCTACGAGCAGTACTTC. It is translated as CASSRDSLSYEQYF. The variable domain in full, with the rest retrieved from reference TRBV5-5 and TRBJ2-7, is DAGVTQSPTHLIKTRGQQVTLRCSPISGHKSVSWYQQVLGQGPQFIFQYYEKEERGRGNFPDRFSARQFPNYSSELNVNALLLGDSALYLCASSRDSLSYEQYFGPGTRLTVT.

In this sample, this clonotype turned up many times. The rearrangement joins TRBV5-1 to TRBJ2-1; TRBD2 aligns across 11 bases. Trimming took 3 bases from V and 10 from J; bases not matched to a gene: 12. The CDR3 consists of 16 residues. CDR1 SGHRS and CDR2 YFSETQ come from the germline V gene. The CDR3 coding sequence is TGCGCCAGCAGCTCAGTAACTAGCGGGAGTGTAGGGGAGCAGTTCTTC. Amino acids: CASSSVTSGSVGEQFF.

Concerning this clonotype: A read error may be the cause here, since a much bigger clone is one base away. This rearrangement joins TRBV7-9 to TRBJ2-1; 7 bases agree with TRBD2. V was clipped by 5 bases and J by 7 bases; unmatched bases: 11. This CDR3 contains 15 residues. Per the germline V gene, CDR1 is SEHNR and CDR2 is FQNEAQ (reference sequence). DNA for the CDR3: TGTGCCAGCAGCCCCAGGACTAGACGAGAGAATGAGCAGTTCTTC. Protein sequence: CASSPRTRRENEQFF.

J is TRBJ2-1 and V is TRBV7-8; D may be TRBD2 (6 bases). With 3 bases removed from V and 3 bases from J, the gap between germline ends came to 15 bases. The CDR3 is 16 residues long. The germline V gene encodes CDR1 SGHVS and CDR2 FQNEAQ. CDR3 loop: CASSLGFPSDYNEQFF. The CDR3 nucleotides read TGTGCCAGCAGCTTGGGGTTCCCTAGCGACTACAATGAGCAGTTCTTC.

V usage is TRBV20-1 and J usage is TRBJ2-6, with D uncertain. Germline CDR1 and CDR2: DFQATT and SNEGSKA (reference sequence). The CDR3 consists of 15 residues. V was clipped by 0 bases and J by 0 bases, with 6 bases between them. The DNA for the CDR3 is TGCAGTGCTAGAGAGCAGAGCTCTGGGGCCAACGTCCTGACTTTC. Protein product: CSAREQSSGANVLTF.

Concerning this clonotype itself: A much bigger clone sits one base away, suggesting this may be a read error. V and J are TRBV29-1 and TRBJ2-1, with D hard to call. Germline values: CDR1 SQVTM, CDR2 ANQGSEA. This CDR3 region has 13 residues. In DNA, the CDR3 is TGCAGCGTTGAAGATACAATGGAATATGAGCTGTTCTTC. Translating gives CSVEDTMEYELFF.

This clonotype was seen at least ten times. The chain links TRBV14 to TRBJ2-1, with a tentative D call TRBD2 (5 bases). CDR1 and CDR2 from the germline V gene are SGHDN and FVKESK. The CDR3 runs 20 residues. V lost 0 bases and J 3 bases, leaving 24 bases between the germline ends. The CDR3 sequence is CASSQDLIPGYHPIYNEQFF. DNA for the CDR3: TGTGCCAGCAGCCAAGATCTGATACCGGGATACCATCCTATCTACAATGAGCAGTTCTTC.

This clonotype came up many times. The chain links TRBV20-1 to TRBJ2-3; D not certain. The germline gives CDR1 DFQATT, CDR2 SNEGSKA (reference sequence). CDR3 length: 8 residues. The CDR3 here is CRGDTQYF. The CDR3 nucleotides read TGCAGGGGGGATACGCAGTATTTT.

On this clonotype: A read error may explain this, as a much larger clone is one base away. The CDR3 is CASSLTSWGAGYFEQYF. The CDR3 coding sequence is TGCGCCAGCAGCTTGACGTCTTGGGGCGCCGGGTATTTCGAGCAGTACTTC. The chain combines TRBV5-1 with TRBJ2-7, with D possibly matching TRBD1 (5 bases). The CDR3 extends over 17 amino acids. V dropped 1 base and J dropped 6 bases, with 23 bases sitting between them. The germline V gene encodes CDR1 SGHRS and CDR2 YFSETQ.

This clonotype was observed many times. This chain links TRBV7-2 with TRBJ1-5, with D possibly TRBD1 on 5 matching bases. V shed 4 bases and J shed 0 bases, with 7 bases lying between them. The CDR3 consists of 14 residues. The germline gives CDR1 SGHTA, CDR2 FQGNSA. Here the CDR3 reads CASSWGGSNQPQHF. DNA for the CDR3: TGTGCCAGCAGCTGGGGGGGTAGCAATCAGCCCCAGCATTTT.

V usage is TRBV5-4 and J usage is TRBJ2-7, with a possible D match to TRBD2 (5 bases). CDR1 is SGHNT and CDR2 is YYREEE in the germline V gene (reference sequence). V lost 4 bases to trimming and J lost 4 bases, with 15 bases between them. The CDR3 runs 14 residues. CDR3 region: CASSQPGNRYEQYF. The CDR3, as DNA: TGTGCCAGCAGCCAACCGGGAAACCGTTACGAGCAGTACTTC.

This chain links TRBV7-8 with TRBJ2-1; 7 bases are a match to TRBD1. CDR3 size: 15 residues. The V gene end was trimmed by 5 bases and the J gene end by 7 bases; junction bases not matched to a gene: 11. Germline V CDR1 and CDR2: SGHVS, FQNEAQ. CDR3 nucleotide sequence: TGTGCCAGCAGCCGACCGGGACAGCCGAGGAATGAGCAGTTCTTC. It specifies CASSRPGQPRNEQFF. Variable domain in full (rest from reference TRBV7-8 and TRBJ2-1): GAGVSQSPRYKVAKRGQDVALRCDPISGHVSLFWYQQALGQGPEFLTYFQNEAQLDKSGLPSDRFFAERPEGSVSTLKIQRTQQEDSAVYLCASSRPGQPRNEQFFGPGTRLTVL.

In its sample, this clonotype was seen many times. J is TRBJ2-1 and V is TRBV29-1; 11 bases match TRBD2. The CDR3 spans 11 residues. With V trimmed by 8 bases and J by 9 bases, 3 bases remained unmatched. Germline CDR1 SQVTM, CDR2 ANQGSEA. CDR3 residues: CSLGTSGEQFF. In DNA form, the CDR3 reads TGCAGCCTTGGGACTAGCGGTGAGCAGTTCTTC.

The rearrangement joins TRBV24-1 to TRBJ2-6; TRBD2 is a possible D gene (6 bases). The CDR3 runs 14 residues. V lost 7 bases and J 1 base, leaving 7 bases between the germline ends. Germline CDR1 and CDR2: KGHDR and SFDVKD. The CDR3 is CATSAGSGANVLTF. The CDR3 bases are TGTGCCACCAGCGCGGGATCTGGGGCCAACGTCCTGACTTTC.

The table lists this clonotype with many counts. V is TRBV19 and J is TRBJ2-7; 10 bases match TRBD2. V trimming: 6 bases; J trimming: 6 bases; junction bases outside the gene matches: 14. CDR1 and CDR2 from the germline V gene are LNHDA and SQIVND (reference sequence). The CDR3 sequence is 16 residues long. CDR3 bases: TGTGCCAGTAGGGGACTAGCGCTCAACCCCGGCGGCGAGCAGTACTTC. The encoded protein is CASRGLALNPGGEQYF.

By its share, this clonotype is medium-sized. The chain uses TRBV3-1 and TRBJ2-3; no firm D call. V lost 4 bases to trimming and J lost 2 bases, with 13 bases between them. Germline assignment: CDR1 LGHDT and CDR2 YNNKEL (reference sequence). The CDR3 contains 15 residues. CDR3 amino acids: CASSPSIYHTDTQYF. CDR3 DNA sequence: TGTGCCAGCAGCCCCTCGATCTACCACACAGATACGCAGTATTTT.

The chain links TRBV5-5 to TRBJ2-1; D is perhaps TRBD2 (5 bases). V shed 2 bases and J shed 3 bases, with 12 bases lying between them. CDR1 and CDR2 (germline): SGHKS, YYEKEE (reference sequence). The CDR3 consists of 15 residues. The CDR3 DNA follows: TGTGCCAGCAGCTTAACCAGCGGATACTACAATGAGCAGTTCTTC. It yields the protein CASSLTSGYYNEQFF.

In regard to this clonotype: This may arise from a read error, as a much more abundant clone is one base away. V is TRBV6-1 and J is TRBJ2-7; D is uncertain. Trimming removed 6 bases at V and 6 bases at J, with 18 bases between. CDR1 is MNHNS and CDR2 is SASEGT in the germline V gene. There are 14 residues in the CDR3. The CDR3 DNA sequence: TGTGCCAGCAGCCCGACTGGGTTATGCACCGAGCAGTACTTC. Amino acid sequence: CASSPTGLCTEQYF.

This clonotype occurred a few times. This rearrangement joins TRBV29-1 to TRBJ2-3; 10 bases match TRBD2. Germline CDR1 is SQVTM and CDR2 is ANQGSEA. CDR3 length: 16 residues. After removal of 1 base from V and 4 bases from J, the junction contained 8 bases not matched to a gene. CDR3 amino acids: CSVEGASGRPPDTQYF. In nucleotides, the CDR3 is TGCAGCGTTGAAGGAGCTAGCGGGAGACCGCCAGATACGCAGTATTTT.

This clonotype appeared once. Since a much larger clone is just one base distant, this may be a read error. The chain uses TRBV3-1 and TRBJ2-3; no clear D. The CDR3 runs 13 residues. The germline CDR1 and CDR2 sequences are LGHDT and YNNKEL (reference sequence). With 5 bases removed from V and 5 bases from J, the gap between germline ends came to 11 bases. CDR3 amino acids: CASSAPSKDTQYF. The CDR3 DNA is TGTGCCAGCAGCGCTCCCTCCAAAGATACGCAGTATTTT.

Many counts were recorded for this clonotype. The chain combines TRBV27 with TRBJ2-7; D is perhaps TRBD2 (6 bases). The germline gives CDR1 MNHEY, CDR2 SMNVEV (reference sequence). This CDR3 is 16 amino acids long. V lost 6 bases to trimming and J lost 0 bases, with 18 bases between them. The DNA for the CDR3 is TGTGCCAGCAGCCCTGGTGGAGGGTCCCTCTCCTACGAGCAGTACTTC. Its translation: CASSPGGGSLSYEQYF.

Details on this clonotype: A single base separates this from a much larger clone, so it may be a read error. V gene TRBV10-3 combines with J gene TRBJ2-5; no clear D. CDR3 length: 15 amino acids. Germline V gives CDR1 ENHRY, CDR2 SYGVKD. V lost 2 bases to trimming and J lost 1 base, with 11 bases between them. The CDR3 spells CAISEVVSTQETQYF. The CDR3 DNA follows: TGTGCCATCAGTGAGGTGGTTAGTACCCAAGAGACCCAGTACTTC.

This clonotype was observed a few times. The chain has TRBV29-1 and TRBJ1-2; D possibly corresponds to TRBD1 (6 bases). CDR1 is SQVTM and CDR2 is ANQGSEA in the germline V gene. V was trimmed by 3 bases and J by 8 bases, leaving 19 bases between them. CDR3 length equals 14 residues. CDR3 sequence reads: CSVDLGASWDGYTF. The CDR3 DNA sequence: TGCAGCGTTGATTTGGGGGCGAGTTGGGACGGCTACACCTTC.

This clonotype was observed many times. The CDR3 reads CASSDGQSPQETQYF. The CDR3 DNA follows: TGTGCCAGCAGTGACGGACAGTCCCCCCAAGAGACCCAGTACTTC. This chain connects TRBV6-2 or TRBV6-3 to TRBJ2-5, with D possibly being TRBD1 (6 bases). Per the germline V gene, CDR1 is MNHEY and CDR2 is SVGEGT. V dropped 5 bases and J dropped 1 base, with 14 bases sitting between them. This CDR3 spans 15 amino acids.

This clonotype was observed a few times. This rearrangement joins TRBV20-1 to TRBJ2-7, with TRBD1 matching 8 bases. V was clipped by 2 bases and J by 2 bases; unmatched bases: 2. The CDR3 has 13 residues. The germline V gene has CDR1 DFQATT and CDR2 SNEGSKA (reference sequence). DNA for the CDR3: TGCAGTGCTAGACCACAGGGGGCCTACGAGCAGTACTTC. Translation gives CSARPQGAYEQYF.

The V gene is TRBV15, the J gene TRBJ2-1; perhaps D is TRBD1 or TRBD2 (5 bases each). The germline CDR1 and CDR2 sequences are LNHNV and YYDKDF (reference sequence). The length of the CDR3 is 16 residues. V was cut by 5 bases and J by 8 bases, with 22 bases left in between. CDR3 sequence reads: CATSPDQGPFWDEQFF. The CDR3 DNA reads TGTGCCACCAGCCCCGATCAGGGACCTTTTTGGGATGAGCAGTTCTTC.

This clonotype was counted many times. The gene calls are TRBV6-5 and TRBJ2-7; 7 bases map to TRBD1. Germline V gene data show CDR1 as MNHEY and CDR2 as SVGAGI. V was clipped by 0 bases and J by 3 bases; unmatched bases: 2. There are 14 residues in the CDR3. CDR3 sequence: CASSYSGTDYEQYF. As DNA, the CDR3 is TGTGCCAGCAGTTACTCGGGGACAGACTACGAGCAGTACTTC.

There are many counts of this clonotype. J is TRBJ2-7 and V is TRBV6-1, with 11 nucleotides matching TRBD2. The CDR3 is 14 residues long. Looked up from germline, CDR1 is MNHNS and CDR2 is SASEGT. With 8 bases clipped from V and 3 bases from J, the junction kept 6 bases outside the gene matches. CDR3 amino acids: CASQPTSGSYEQYF. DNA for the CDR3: TGTGCCAGCCAACCTACTAGCGGGAGCTACGAGCAGTACTTC.

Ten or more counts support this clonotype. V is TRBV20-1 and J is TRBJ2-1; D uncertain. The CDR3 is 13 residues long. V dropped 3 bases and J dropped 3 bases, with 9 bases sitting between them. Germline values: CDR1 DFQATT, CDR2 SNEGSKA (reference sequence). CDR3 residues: CSARQTNYNEQFF. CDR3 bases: TGCAGTGCTAGGCAGACGAACTACAATGAGCAGTTCTTC.

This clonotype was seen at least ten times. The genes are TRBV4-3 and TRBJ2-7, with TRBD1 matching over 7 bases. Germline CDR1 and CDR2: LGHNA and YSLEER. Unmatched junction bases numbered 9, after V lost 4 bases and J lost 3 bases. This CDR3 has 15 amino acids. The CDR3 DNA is TGCGCCAGCAGCCTAGGACAGGCCCCTCTCTACGAGCAGTACTTC. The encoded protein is CASSLGQAPLYEQYF.

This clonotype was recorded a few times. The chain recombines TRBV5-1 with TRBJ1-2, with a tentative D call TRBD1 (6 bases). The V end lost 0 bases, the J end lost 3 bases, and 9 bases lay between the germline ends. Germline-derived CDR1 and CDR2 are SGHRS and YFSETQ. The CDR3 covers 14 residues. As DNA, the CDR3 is TGCGCCAGCAGCTTGGACTCAGGGGACTATGGCTACACCTTC. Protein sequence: CASSLDSGDYGYTF.

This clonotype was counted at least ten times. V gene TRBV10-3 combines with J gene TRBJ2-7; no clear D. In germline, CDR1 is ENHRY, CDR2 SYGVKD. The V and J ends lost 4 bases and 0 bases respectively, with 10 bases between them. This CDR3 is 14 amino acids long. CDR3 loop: CAISVEASSYEQYF. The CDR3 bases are TGTGCCATCAGTGTCGAGGCTAGCTCCTACGAGCAGTACTTC.